This T cell receptor beta chain was retrieved from a study of blood T cell repertoires in COVID-19. About the research overall: COVID-19 samples from acute and convalescent phases originated in the United States, Italy and Spain.

Here immunoSEQ multiplex PCR was the method, and the copy in TCRdb shows in-frame clones only, minus some. The sample has roughly 230,000 clones; roughly 84% are singletons. V dropped 1 base and J dropped 0 bases, with 8 bases sitting between them. This CDR3 region has 14 residues. Germline assignment: CDR1 GTSNPN and CDR2 SVGIG (reference sequence). The receptor comes from a woman in her forties or fifties who had been exposed to COVID-19. The genes are TRBV30 and TRBJ2-3, with D perhaps matching TRBD1 (6 bases). Sequenced: PBMCs or T cells enriched from blood (not recorded which). The CDR3, as DNA: TGTGCCTGGAGTGGGGGGCGGAGCACAGATACGCAGTATTTT. It codes for CAWSGGRSTDTQYF.